A single sample is the source of the 25 T cell receptor beta chains below, sequenced in a study of shared clonotypes between healthy human individuals. Generated by immunoSEQ multiplex PCR, the TCRdb table keeps only in-frame clones and is missing some. This table holds millions of clones, roughly 94% found once. Material: naive CD4+ T cells sorted from blood. The subset denotes: CD45RA+ positively selected. Receptor source: a man aged 18 to 30 in good health.

The rearrangement uses TRBV18 and TRBJ2-7, with 8 positions matching TRBD1. Looked up from germline, CDR1 is KGHSH and CDR2 is LQKENI. V shed 3 bases, J shed 9 bases, and the junction held 13 bases outside the gene matches. The CDR3 length is 15 residues. The CDR3 DNA sequence: TGTGCCAGCTCACCTCGGACAGGGCCCAACGAGGGGCAGTACTTC. Translation gives CASSPRTGPNEGQYF.

The chain links TRBV28 to TRBJ1-5; no definite D call. Germline V gene data show CDR1 as MDHEN and CDR2 as SYDVKM. This CDR3 is 13 amino acids long. Trimming took off 8 bases at V and 1 base at J, with 9 bases between the two ends. The DNA of the CDR3 is TGTGCCAGCTCACAATGGAGCAATCAGCCCCAGCATTTT. As protein: CASSQWSNQPQHF.

The J gene is TRBJ2-1, the V gene TRBV6-5; D remains ambiguous. The germline CDR1 and CDR2 sequences are MNHEY and SVGAGI. The V gene lost 6 bases and the J gene lost 0 bases, with 12 bases spanning the gap. This CDR3 contains 15 residues. The CDR3 nucleotides read TGTGCCAGCAGGGTGAGACCGCACTCCTACAATGAGCAGTTCTTC. This gives the protein CASRVRPHSYNEQFF.

This chain uses TRBV19 with TRBJ1-2, with D possibly TRBD1 on 5 matching bases. Germline CDR1 reads LNHDA; CDR2 reads SQIVND (reference sequence). This CDR3 has 12 residues. Trimming left V 4 bases short and J 8 bases short, with 11 bases between. CDR3 protein: CASSKRRDGYTF. For the CDR3, the DNA is TGTGCCAGTAGTAAAAGACGGGACGGCTACACCTTC.

V usage is TRBV7-9 and J usage is TRBJ2-7; TRBD1 aligns across 7 bases. Germline V CDR1 and CDR2: SEHNR, FQNEAQ (reference sequence). The CDR3 runs 15 residues. The ends lost 5 bases at V and 3 bases at J; junction bases unmatched: 10. The CDR3 sequence: CASSSDRVRLYEQYF. CDR3 coding DNA: TGTGCCAGCAGCAGCGACAGGGTTCGACTCTACGAGCAGTACTTC.

The V and J genes are TRBV7-2 and TRBJ2-3, with TRBD2 matching 8 bases. The trim removed 4 bases at V and 2 bases at J, leaving 8 bases unmatched. CDR1 SGHTA and CDR2 FQGNSA come from the germline V gene. This CDR3 is built from 16 residues. CDR3 bases: TGTGCCAGCAGCTCTATTTCAGCGGGAGTCACAGATACGCAGTATTTT. Translating it yields CASSSISAGVTDTQYF.

The rearrangement uses TRBV5-1 and TRBJ2-5, with TRBD2 as a possible D gene (6 bases). This CDR3 is 14 amino acids long. Germline V gives CDR1 SGHRS, CDR2 YFSETQ. The V and J ends lost 4 bases and 2 bases respectively, with 12 bases between them. Here the CDR3 DNA reads TGCGCCAGCAGCGGTGCGGGGCCGCAAGAGACCCAGTACTTC. It is translated as CASSGAGPQETQYF.

This chain uses TRBV4-1 with TRBJ2-5; D may be TRBD1 (5 bases). V shed 5 bases and J shed 1 base, with 11 bases lying between them. The V gene's germline CDR1 is MGHRA and CDR2 YSYEKL. This CDR3 is built from 14 residues. This chain's CDR3 is CASSAFQGQETQYF. In DNA, the CDR3 is TGCGCCAGCAGCGCTTTTCAGGGCCAAGAGACCCAGTACTTC.

This chain links TRBV27 with TRBJ1-3; D possibly corresponds to TRBD1 (6 bases). Germline V gene data show CDR1 as MNHEY and CDR2 as SMNVEV (reference sequence). Trimming removed 3 bases at V and 2 bases at J, with 11 bases between. The CDR3 loop spans 15 amino acids. The CDR3 sequence is CASSLGTTPGNTIYF. CDR3 nucleotide sequence: TGTGCCAGCAGTTTGGGGACAACTCCTGGAAACACCATATATTTT.

The chain uses TRBV2 and TRBJ2-1; 11 bases agree with TRBD2. CDR3 length: 12 residues. Germline assignment: CDR1 SNHLY and CDR2 FYNNEI. Losses at the gene ends were 6 bases for V and 14 bases for J; bases not matched to a gene: 6. CDR3 loop: CASRDLGLAEFF. Here the CDR3 DNA reads TGTGCCAGCAGAGACTTGGGACTAGCGGAGTTCTTC.

In DNA, the CDR3 is TGTGCCAGCAGTCAGGGGGGCTATTCTAACTATGGCTACACCTTC. Protein product: CASSQGGYSNYGYTF. The chain joins TRBV6-5 to TRBJ1-2; TRBD1 agrees at 7 bases. This CDR3 has 15 amino acids. V lost 5 bases to trimming and J lost 0 bases; unmatched junction nucleotides: 6. Per the germline V gene, CDR1 is MNHEY and CDR2 is SVGAGI.

This clone was recorded only once. This chain links TRBV19 with TRBJ2-7, with TRBD2 as a possible D gene (6 bases). The CDR3 consists of 14 residues. V was pared by 4 bases and J by 2 bases, with 12 bases between. Per germline, CDR1 LNHDA and CDR2 SQIVND (reference sequence). CDR3 in DNA: TGTGCCAGTAGTAGACTAGATTATCCCTACGAGCAGTACTTC. Translated, it gives CASSRLDYPYEQYF.

The V gene is TRBV28, the J gene TRBJ2-7, with 11 nucleotides matching TRBD2. CDR3 length: 13 amino acids. Germline CDR1 MDHEN, CDR2 SYDVKM. J was trimmed by 2 bases and V by 10 bases; bases with no gene match: 4. The CDR3 nucleotides read TGTGCCACCGAACTAGCGGGGGCCTACGAGCAGTACTTC. Protein sequence: CATELAGAYEQYF.

V gene TRBV6-1 combines with J gene TRBJ1-2; 10 positions match TRBD1. Germline V gene sequence: CDR1 MNHNS, CDR2 SASEGT. Trimming took 2 bases from V and 7 from J; bases not matched to a gene: 7. The length of the CDR3 is 15 residues. CDR3 coding DNA: TGTGCCAGCAGTGAAATGGGGACAGGGGAAAGTGGCTACACCTTC. This sequence encodes CASSEMGTGESGYTF.

This chain joins TRBV30 and TRBJ2-5, with TRBD2 as a possible D gene (6 bases). Germline lookup yields CDR1 GTSNPN and CDR2 SVGIG (reference sequence). The CDR3 totals 16 residues. Between the trimmed V and J ends, which lost 3 bases and 1 base, there was a span of 18 bases. The CDR3 region has the DNA TGTGCCTGGAGACGGGGGTTCGTTATTAGCCAAGAGACCCAGTACTTC. The encoded protein is CAWRRGFVISQETQYF. Based on the CDR3 plus reference TRBV30 and TRBJ2-5, the full variable domain is SQTIHQWPATLVQPVGSPLSLECTVEGTSNPNLYWYRQAAGRGLQLLFYSVGIGQISSEVPQNLSASRPQDRQFILSSKKLLLSDSGFYLCAWRRGFVISQETQYFGPGTRLLVL.

This clone occurred once. This rearrangement joins TRBV6-6 to TRBJ1-2; perhaps TRBD1 as D (5 bases). CDR3 length: 13 residues. Per the germline V gene, CDR1 is MNHNY and CDR2 is SVGAGI (reference sequence). Between the trimmed V and J ends, which lost 2 bases and 8 bases, there was a span of 12 bases. CDR3 sequence reads: CASSYGAYLGYTF. The CDR3 nucleotides are TGTGCCAGCAGTTACGGGGCGTACTTGGGCTACACCTTC.

This clone was observed once. The V and J genes are TRBV6-5 and TRBJ2-1, with TRBD1 matching 8 bases. This CDR3 has 15 residues. V was pared by 4 bases and J by 9 bases, with 11 bases of the junction left unmatched. The germline CDR1 and CDR2 sequences are MNHEY and SVGAGI. The CDR3 sequence is CASSLTGTGWREQFF. CDR3 coding DNA: TGTGCCAGCAGTTTGACCGGGACAGGTTGGCGTGAGCAGTTCTTC.

The chain is built from TRBV19 and TRBJ2-7; 7 bases are a match to TRBD1. Germline CDR1 LNHDA, CDR2 SQIVND (reference sequence). The V and J ends lost 5 bases and 3 bases, in that order; junction bases with no gene match: 10. The CDR3 is 15 amino acids. CDR3 DNA sequence: TGTGCCAGTAGTGAGGGACAGTCCCACCTCTACGAGCAGTACTTC. It translates to CASSEGQSHLYEQYF.

This chain uses TRBV28 with TRBJ1-1; D is unclear. Germline V gene sequence: CDR1 MDHEN, CDR2 SYDVKM. The CDR3 sequence is 14 residues long. The ends were cut back, 6 bases at V and 12 bases at J, with 23 bases in the middle. The CDR3 region has the DNA TGTGCCAGCAGGCTCTCCACGTGGACCACCCAATCTTTCTTT. Translated, it gives CASRLSTWTTQSFF.

The V and J genes are TRBV18 and TRBJ2-5, with D possibly TRBD2 on 6 matching bases. The CDR3 runs 13 residues. Trimming stripped 5 bases from V and 3 bases from J, with 10 bases between. Germline CDR1 KGHSH, CDR2 LQKENI. The CDR3 nucleotides are TGTGCCAGCTCAGGAGGGTTTAAAGAGACCCAGTACTTC. It codes for CASSGGFKETQYF. Using reference TRBV18 and TRBJ2-5 for the parts outside the CDR3, the full variable domain is NAGVMQNPRHLVRRRGQEARLRCSPMKGHSHVYWYRQLPEEGLKFMVYLQKENIIDESGMPKERFSAEFPKEGPSILRIQQVVRGDSAAYFCASSGGFKETQYFGPGTRLLVL.

On this clone itself: The sample contains more than one DNA sequence encoding this CDR3. The chain recombines TRBV18 with TRBJ1-1; possibly TRBD1 for D (5 bases). This CDR3 spans 13 amino acids. The V gene lost 4 bases and the J gene lost 3 bases, with 9 bases spanning the gap. The germline CDR1 and CDR2 sequences are KGHSH and LQKENI. The CDR3 DNA sequence: TGTGCCAGCTCACAGGGGCGAGACACTGAAGCTTTCTTT. Amino acids: CASSQGRDTEAFF.

The genes are TRBV30 and TRBJ1-2, with 9 bases matching TRBD1. The V gene end was trimmed by 3 bases and the J gene end by 3 bases; junction bases not matched to a gene: 2. CDR3 length: 13 residues. The germline V gene has CDR1 GTSNPN and CDR2 SVGIG (reference sequence). CDR3 amino acids: CAWRTGGHYGYTF. The CDR3 DNA follows: TGTGCCTGGAGGACAGGGGGGCACTATGGCTACACCTTC.

This rearrangement joins TRBV5-6 to TRBJ2-3, with a possible D match to TRBD2 (5 bases). CDR1 and CDR2 from the germline V gene are SGHDT and YYEEEE. The CDR3 spans 14 residues. The ends were cut back, 1 base at V and 2 bases at J, with 8 bases in the middle. CDR3 in DNA: TGTGCCAGCAGCTTGAGAGGGAACACAGATACGCAGTATTTT. This codes for CASSLRGNTDTQYF. Drawing the rest from reference TRBV5-6 and TRBJ2-3, the complete variable domain is DAGVTQSPTHLIKTRGQQVTLRCSPKSGHDTVSWYQQALGQGPQFIFQYYEEEERQRGNFPDRFSGHQFPNYSSELNVNALLLGDSALYLCASSLRGNTDTQYFGPGTRLTVL.

The chain has TRBV27 and TRBJ1-2; 8 bases are a match to TRBD1. The CDR3 is 16 residues long. Trimming removed 5 bases from V and 3 bases from J; junction bases left unmatched: 11. The germline V gene encodes CDR1 MNHEY and CDR2 SMNVEV (reference sequence). CDR3 amino acids: CASSRTGSGLHYGYTF. The CDR3 coding sequence is TGTGCCAGCAGTAGGACAGGGAGTGGTCTGCACTATGGCTACACCTTC.

This sequence joins TRBV19 and TRBJ1-5; unclear D gene. Germline V gene lookup returns CDR1 LNHDA and CDR2 SQIVND (reference sequence). This CDR3 is built from 15 residues. V lost 4 bases to trimming and J lost 4 bases, with 14 bases between them. In DNA, the CDR3 is TGTGCCAGTAGTAACGTTTTTTATGGGAATCAGCCCCAGCATTTT. Protein: CASSNVFYGNQPQHF.